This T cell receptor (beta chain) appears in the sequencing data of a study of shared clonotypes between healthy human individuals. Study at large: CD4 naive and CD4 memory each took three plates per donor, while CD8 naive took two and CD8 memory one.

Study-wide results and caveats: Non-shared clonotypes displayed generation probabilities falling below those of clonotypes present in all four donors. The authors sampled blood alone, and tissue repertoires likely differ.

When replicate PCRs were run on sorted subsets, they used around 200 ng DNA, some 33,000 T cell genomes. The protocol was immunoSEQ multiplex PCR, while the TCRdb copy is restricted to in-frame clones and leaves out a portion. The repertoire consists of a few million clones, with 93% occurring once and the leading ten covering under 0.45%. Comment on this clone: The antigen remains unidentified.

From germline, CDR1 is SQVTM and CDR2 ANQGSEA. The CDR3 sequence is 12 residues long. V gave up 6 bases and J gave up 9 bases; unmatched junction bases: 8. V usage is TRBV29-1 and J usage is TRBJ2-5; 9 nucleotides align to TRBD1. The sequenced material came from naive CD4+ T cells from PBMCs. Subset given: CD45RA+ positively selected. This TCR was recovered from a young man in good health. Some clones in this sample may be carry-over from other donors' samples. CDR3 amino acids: CSVAGTGSSQYF. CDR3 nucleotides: TGCAGCGTCGCGGGGACAGGGTCATCCCAGTACTTC.